Below, 9 T cell receptor beta chains from the same sample are listed, as sequenced in a study of cytomegalovirus exposure and HLA in healthy donors. Both 60 Vbeta primers and 13 Jbeta primers went into the PCR. Produced via immunoSEQ multiplex PCR; TCRdb's table is partial and in-frame only. The sample has tens of thousands of clones. Sequenced material: PBMCs. Every receptor here comes from a woman aged 60 to 75 in good health and CMV-seronegative.

V and J are TRBV6-6 and TRBJ2-2; tentative D call: TRBD2 (5 bases). The V gene's germline CDR1 is MNHNY and CDR2 SVGAGI (reference sequence). CDR3 size: 15 residues. The germline V and J ends were trimmed by 2 bases and 5 bases, with 12 bases remaining between them. CDR3 amino acids: CASSYEGLGTGELFF. CDR3 in DNA: TGTGCCAGCAGTTACGAGGGCCTGGGTACCGGGGAGCTGTTTTTT.

J is TRBJ1-6 and V is TRBV15, with D unclear. Germline lookup yields CDR1 LNHNV and CDR2 YYDKDF (reference sequence). This CDR3 region has 15 residues. Trimming took off 3 bases at V and 6 bases at J, with 12 bases between the two ends. The CDR3 is CATSSSTFANSPLHF. CDR3 nucleotides: TGTGCCACCAGCAGTTCGACATTCGCTAATTCACCCCTCCACTTT.

The chain carries TRBV5-4 and TRBJ2-5; possibly TRBD2 for D (7 bases). From germline, CDR1 is SGHNT and CDR2 YYREEE (reference sequence). V gave up 1 base and J gave up 7 bases, with 11 bases separating them. This CDR3 is 13 amino acids long. CDR3: CASSLRGGGTQYF. CDR3 DNA sequence: TGTGCCAGCAGCTTGAGGGGGGGAGGGACCCAGTACTTC.

CDR3 in amino acids: CASRTNYEQYF. In DNA, the CDR3 is TGTGCCAGCAGGACAAACTACGAGCAGTACTTC. The chain employs TRBV6-5 and TRBJ2-7, with D hard to call. Trimming took off 6 bases at V and 3 bases at J, with 6 bases between the two ends. CDR1 is MNHEY, CDR2 SVGAGI, per germline. The CDR3 runs to 11 residues.

This sequence joins TRBV7-6 and TRBJ2-6; TRBD1 matches 12 bases. CDR3 length: 17 residues. With 5 bases clipped from V and 2 bases from J, the junction kept 4 bases outside the gene matches. Per the germline V gene, CDR1 is SGHVS and CDR2 is FNYEAQ. CDR3 sequence: CASSPGTGGAGANVLTF. The CDR3, as DNA: TGTGCCAGCAGCCCGGGGACAGGGGGCGCTGGGGCCAACGTCCTGACTTTC.

This chain uses TRBV5-4 with TRBJ2-1; 8 nucleotides align to TRBD2. CDR3 length: 13 amino acids. The germline V gene encodes CDR1 SGHNT and CDR2 YYREEE (reference sequence). J gave up 6 bases and V 8 bases, and 7 bases lay outside the gene matches. DNA of the CDR3: TGTGCCAGTGCCGGGGGGGCAACCAATGAGCAGTTCTTC. The encoded protein is CASAGGATNEQFF. Supplemented by reference TRBV5-4 and TRBJ2-1, the full variable domain reads ETGVTQSPTHLIKTRGQQVTLRCSSQSGHNTVSWYQQALGQGPQFIFQYYREEENGRGNFPPRFSGLQFPNYSSELNVNALELDDSALYLCASAGGATNEQFFGPGTRLTVL.

This chain joins TRBV27 and TRBJ1-2; D is possibly TRBD1 (6 bases). The CDR3 spans 15 residues. The germline V and J ends were trimmed by 5 bases and 4 bases, with 17 bases remaining between them. Germline lookup yields CDR1 MNHEY and CDR2 SMNVEV (reference sequence). CDR3 DNA: TGTGCCAGCAGTCTCAGCCGGGACAATCGCTATGGCTACACCTTC. Translating gives CASSLSRDNRYGYTF.

The chain carries TRBV28 and TRBJ1-1; 8 bases align to TRBD1. With V trimmed by 1 base and J by 4 bases, 8 bases remained unmatched. Germline V lookup: CDR1 MDHEN, CDR2 SYDVKM. This CDR3 is 16 amino acids long. The CDR3 DNA follows: TGTGCCAGCAGTTTATTGGCAGGGGGCAGAAGCACTGAAGCTTTCTTT. This codes for CASSLLAGGRSTEAFF.

The chain combines TRBV19 with TRBJ2-7; D perhaps matches TRBD2 (7 bases). Per germline, CDR1 LNHDA and CDR2 SQIVND (reference sequence). V lost 5 bases and J lost 4, with 18 bases in between. The CDR3 runs 15 residues. Here the CDR3 DNA reads TGTGCCAGTAGTTTTCAGGGAGGGGGATTTTACGAGCAGTACTTC. Amino acids: CASSFQGGGFYEQYF.